These 5 T cell receptor beta chains originate from one sample sequenced in a study of shared clonotypes between healthy human individuals. Generated by immunoSEQ multiplex PCR, the TCRdb table keeps only in-frame clones and is missing some. The sample yields 730,000 or so clones, more than 70% seen once. The source material was memory CD4+ T cells sorted from blood. The subset is: CD45RA-negative fraction. Every receptor here comes from a woman aged 30 to 39 in good health.

The chain joins TRBV6-5 to TRBJ2-6; D gene ambiguous. Germline assignment: CDR1 MNHEY and CDR2 SVGAGI. V gave up 8 bases and J gave up 0 bases, with 5 bases separating them. This CDR3 comprises 13 residues. Here the CDR3 DNA reads TGTGCCAGCGATCTCTCTGGGGCCAACGTCCTGACTTTC. Amino acid sequence: CASDLSGANVLTF.

V is TRBV2 and J is TRBJ1-1, with 9 bases aligning to TRBD1. The J segment lost 4 bases and the V segment lost 0 bases, leaving 3 bases of the junction unmatched. The germline V gene has CDR1 SNHLY and CDR2 FYNNEI. The CDR3 runs to 15 residues. The DNA of the CDR3 is TGTGCCAGCAGTGAAGCGGGACAGGGTATCACTGAAGCTTTCTTT. Protein sequence: CASSEAGQGITEAFF.

A note on this clone: At one boundary the junction diverges from the germline segment, which might be a read error. V gene TRBV5-1 combines with J gene TRBJ2-7, with 16 positions matching TRBD2. CDR1 SGHRS and CDR2 YFSETQ come from the germline V gene. CDR3 length: 17 amino acids. The CDR3: CASNLGLAGGPAYEQYF. The CDR3 DNA reads as TGCGCCAGCAACTTGGGACTAGCGGGAGGGCCCGCCTACGAGCAGTACTTC. Combining the CDR3 with reference TRBV5-1 and TRBJ2-7 gives the whole variable domain KAGVTQTPRYLIKTRGQQVTLSCSPISGHRSVSWYQQTPGQGLQFLFEYFSETQRNKGNFPGRFSGRQFSNSRSEMNVSTLELGDSALYLCASNLGLAGGPAYEQYFGPGTRLTVT.

This chain connects TRBV5-1 to TRBJ2-7; D is perhaps TRBD1 (6 bases). V gave up 2 bases and J gave up 0 bases, with 21 bases separating them. Germline CDR1 reads SGHRS; CDR2 reads YFSETQ. The CDR3 runs to 18 residues. CDR3 bases: TGCGCCAGCAGCTTAAACATACACGGACAGAAAATCTCCTACGAGCAGTACTTC. This sequence encodes CASSLNIHGQKISYEQYF.

This clone showed up just a few times. V is TRBV11-3 and J is TRBJ2-3, with 13 bases fitting TRBD2. The CDR3 is 16 amino acids. The junction had 6 bases not matched to a gene; V was cut back by 5 bases and J by 4 bases. Per the germline V gene, CDR1 is SGHNT and CDR2 is YENEEA. CDR3 DNA sequence: TGTGCCAGCAGCCGGGGGACTAGCGGGGTCGCAGATACGCAGTATTTT. Encoded protein: CASSRGTSGVADTQYF.